Presented here are 8 T cell receptor beta chains from one specimen sequenced in a study of blood T cells in healthy people across ages. The authors ran a second PCR of about 7 to 11 cycles using a sample-barcoded 5' primer and a J-beta primer mix. TCRdb recomputed calls from the 5' RACE reads with MiXCR, one row per CDR3 protein. The sample holds roughly 720,000 distinct CDR3 sequences; less than 70% are singletons and the top ten take approximately 40%. Sequenced sample: blood. The receptors come from a man at least 80 years old in good health.

The chain links TRBV20-1 to TRBJ2-1; 11 nucleotides line up with TRBD2. The J call may be in error: the DNA end matches TRBJ2-7 better. Germline values: CDR1 DFQATT, CDR2 SNEGSKA (reference sequence). This CDR3 is 16 amino acids long. Written as DNA, the CDR3 is TGCAGTACGGGAGGGACTAGCGGAGTCCCTTTCTACGAGCAGTACTTC. Amino acid sequence: CSTGGTSGVPFYEQYF.

This clonotype was counted between two and nine times. The chain recombines TRBV4-1 with TRBJ2-7; D gene ambiguous. V was cut by 1 base and J by 5 bases, with 15 bases left in between. Germline CDR1 reads MGHRA; CDR2 reads YSYEKL. The CDR3 sequence is 15 residues long. CDR3 nucleotides: TGCGCCAGCAGCCAAGTACACCTATCGAGCGACGAGCAGTACTTC. Protein sequence: CASSQVHLSSDEQYF.

The genes are TRBV12-3 or TRBV12-4 and TRBJ2-4; D is possibly TRBD2 (5 bases). The CDR3 runs 16 residues. The ends were cut back, 3 bases at V and 1 base at J, with 13 bases in the middle. CDR3 amino acids: CASSFWAAGAKNIQYF. CDR3 in DNA: TGTGCCAGCAGTTTTTGGGCCGCGGGTGCCAAAAACATTCAGTACTTC.

V and J are TRBV4-1 and TRBJ1-1; the D is unclear. The CDR3 runs to 15 residues. The germline V and J ends were trimmed by 6 bases and 1 base, with 15 bases remaining between them. Germline CDR1 reads MGHRA; CDR2 reads YSYEKL. This chain's CDR3 is CASRPTGVQNTEAFF. The CDR3 coding sequence is TGCGCCAGCAGACCCACCGGGGTACAGAACACTGAAGCTTTCTTT.

The chain recombines TRBV28 with TRBJ2-2; 8 bases agree with TRBD1. V lost 6 bases to trimming and J lost 4 bases; unmatched junction nucleotides: 7. CDR1 MDHEN and CDR2 SYDVKM come from the germline V gene. The CDR3 is 15 amino acids. The CDR3, as DNA: TGTGCCAGCAGGGGTCAACAGGGGGGCACCGGGGAGCTGTTTTTT. Encoded protein: CASRGQQGGTGELFF.

The chain joins TRBV29-1 to TRBJ2-2, with D tentatively TRBD1 (6 bases). Germline-derived CDR1 and CDR2 are SQVTM and ANQGSEA. V was trimmed by 4 bases and J by 0 bases, leaving 18 bases between them. The CDR3 spans 17 residues. For the CDR3, the DNA is TGCAGCGTTGGCCGACCCGCCGGGACAACGAACACCGGGGAGCTGTTTTTT. Amino acids: CSVGRPAGTTNTGELFF.

The rearrangement links TRBV5-1 to TRBJ2-4; TRBD1 is a possible D gene (6 bases). Germline V CDR1 and CDR2: SGHRS, YFSETQ. V was shortened by 5 bases and J by 0 bases, with 12 bases between the two germline ends. The CDR3 covers 15 residues. The CDR3 DNA reads TGCGCCAGCAGAACAGGGATATTAGCCAAAAACATTCAGTACTTC. It codes for CASRTGILAKNIQYF.

The chain combines TRBV20-1 with TRBJ2-1, with D uncertain. Per germline, CDR1 DFQATT and CDR2 SNEGSKA (reference sequence). CDR3 length: 10 residues. The V and J ends lost 5 bases and 7 bases respectively, with 6 bases between them. The CDR3 protein is CSALGNEQFF. The CDR3 nucleotides are TGCAGTGCTCTTGGAAATGAGCAGTTCTTC.